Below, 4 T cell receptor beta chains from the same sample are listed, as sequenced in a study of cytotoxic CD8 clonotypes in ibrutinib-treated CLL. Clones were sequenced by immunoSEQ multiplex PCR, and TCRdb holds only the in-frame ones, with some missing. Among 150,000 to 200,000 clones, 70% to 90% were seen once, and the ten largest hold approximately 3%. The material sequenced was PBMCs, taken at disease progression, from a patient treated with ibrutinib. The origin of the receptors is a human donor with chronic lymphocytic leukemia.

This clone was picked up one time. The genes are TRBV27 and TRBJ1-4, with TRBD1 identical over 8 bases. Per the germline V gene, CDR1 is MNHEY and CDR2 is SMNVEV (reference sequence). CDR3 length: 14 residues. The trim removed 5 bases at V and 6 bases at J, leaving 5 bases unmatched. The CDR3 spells CASSQDREDEKLFF. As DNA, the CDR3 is TGTGCCAGCAGTCAGGACAGGGAGGATGAAAAACTGTTTTTT.

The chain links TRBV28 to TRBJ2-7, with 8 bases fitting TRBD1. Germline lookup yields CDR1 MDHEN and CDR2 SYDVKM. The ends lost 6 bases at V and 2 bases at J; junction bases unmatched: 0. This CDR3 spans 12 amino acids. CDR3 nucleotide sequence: TGTGCCAGCAGGGACAGGGCCTACGAGCAGTACTTC. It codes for CASRDRAYEQYF.

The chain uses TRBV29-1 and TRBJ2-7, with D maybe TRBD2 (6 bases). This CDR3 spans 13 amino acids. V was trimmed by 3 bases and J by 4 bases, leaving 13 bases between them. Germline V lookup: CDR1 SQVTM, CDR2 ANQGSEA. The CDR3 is CSVDPTGAYEQYF. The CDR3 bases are TGCAGCGTTGATCCGACGGGAGCATACGAGCAGTACTTC.

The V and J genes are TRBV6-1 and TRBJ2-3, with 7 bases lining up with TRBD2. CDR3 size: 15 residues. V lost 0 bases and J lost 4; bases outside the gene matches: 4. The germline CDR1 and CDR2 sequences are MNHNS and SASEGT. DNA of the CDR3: TGTGCCAGCAGTGAAGCGGGAGGGCCATCAGATACGCAGTATTTT. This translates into CASSEAGGPSDTQYF.